The rows below give T cell receptor beta chains drawn from one sample of a study of CD8+ T cells in alopecia areata. Clones were sequenced by immunoSEQ multiplex PCR, and TCRdb holds only the in-frame ones, with some missing. The sample includes around 97,000 clones, 55% of them seen just once. The material sequenced was CD4+ T cells sorted from blood. The receptors were gathered from a human donor in good health. Each CDR3 is given with its conserved first and last residue. A D gene is named only where the DNA matches it firmly. Size is stated for part of the rows, as once, few or many counts, or as a class when the clone is expanded.

V,J,size,D,length,CDR3,DNA
TRBV6-1,TRBJ2-1,NA,NA,15,CASSEVGGSYNEQFF,TGTGCCAGCAGTGAAGTGGGCGGATCCTACAATGAGCAGTTCTTC
TRBV5-4,TRBJ2-5,NA,TRBD2,15,CASSTVAGPRETQYF,TGTGCCAGCAGCACCGTAGCGGGTCCGCGGGAGACCCAGTACTTC
TRBV15,TRBJ1-6,many,NA,15,CATSRDVGGDSPLHF,TGTGCCACCAGCAGAGATGTGGGGGGAGATTCACCCCTCCACTTT
TRBV29-1,TRBJ1-1,few,NA,13,CSVVRGTSTEAFF,TGCAGCGTTGTTCGGGGGACGAGCACTGAAGCTTTCTTT
TRBV7-2,TRBJ1-6,NA,NA,16,CASSLEAGLRNSPLHF,TGTGCCAGCAGCTTAGAGGCAGGGCTTCGTAATTCACCCCTCCACTTT
TRBV5-6,TRBJ1-2,NA,NA,14,CASRLRQAYYGYTF,TGTGCCAGCAGACTGCGACAGGCCTACTATGGCTACACCTTC
TRBV29-1,TRBJ1-1,few,NA,14,CSVDRHDLNTEAFF,TGCAGCGTTGACAGACATGACCTGAACACTGAAGCTTTCTTT
TRBV11-2,TRBJ2-1,NA,NA,17,CASSLALTGSSYNEQFF,TGTGCCAGCAGCTTAGCCCTCACAGGTAGCTCCTACAATGAGCAGTTCTTC
TRBV6-6,TRBJ2-1,NA,NA,11,CASSQNNEQFF,TGTGCCAGCAGTCAGAACAATGAGCAGTTCTTC
TRBV4-1,TRBJ1-1,NA,NA,15,CASSQLALEGTEAFF,TGCGCCAGCAGCCAATTGGCCTTGGAGGGAACTGAAGCTTTCTTT
TRBV25-1,TRBJ2-1,NA,NA,15,CASSESSGSYNEQFF,TGTGCCAGCAGTGAATCCTCCGGGTCCTACAATGAGCAGTTCTTC
TRBV6-5,TRBJ1-1,few,NA,15,CASFEGLLGNTEAFF,TGTGCCAGCTTCGAAGGACTCCTGGGGAACACTGAAGCTTTCTTT
TRBV19,TRBJ2-3,NA,NA,16,CASSYKQGGGIDTQYF,TGTGCCAGTAGCTACAAACAGGGAGGGGGCATAGATACGCAGTATTTT
TRBV29-1,TRBJ1-4,NA,NA,12,CSARWGNEKLFF,TGCAGTGCCCGATGGGGTAATGAAAAACTGTTTTTT
TRBV7-2,TRBJ1-2,once,TRBD1,14,CASSLAGQGIGYTF,TGTGCCAGCAGCTTAGCTGGACAGGGCATCGGCTACACCTTC
TRBV7-2,TRBJ2-7,NA,NA,14,CASSPRDGTYEQYF,TGTGCCAGCAGCCCCCGGGACGGGACCTACGAGCAGTACTTC
TRBV18,TRBJ2-5,medium-sized,TRBD2,15,CASSPRTSGGETQYF,TGTGCCAGCTCACCAAGGACTAGCGGTGGAGAGACCCAGTACTTC
TRBV6-6,TRBJ2-5,NA,TRBD1,13,CASSNRQGESQYF,TGTGCCAGCAGTAATAGACAGGGTGAATCCCAGTACTTC
TRBV29-1,TRBJ2-7,NA,TRBD1,14,CSVEKGAGAYEQYF,TGCAGCGTTGAAAAGGGGGCAGGCGCCTACGAGCAGTACTTC
TRBV11-2,TRBJ2-4,NA,NA,14,CASRSTWIENIQYF,TGTGCCAGCAGGTCAACTTGGATTGAAAACATTCAGTACTTC
TRBV29-1,TRBJ1-2,NA,TRBD1,13,CSVAPGQGNGYTF,TGCAGCGTTGCTCCGGGACAGGGGAATGGCTACACCTTC
TRBV7-9,TRBJ1-1,NA,TRBD1,13,CASRPTGAFEAFF,TGTGCCAGCCGCCCGACAGGGGCTTTTGAAGCTTTCTTT
TRBV6-5,TRBJ2-3,NA,NA,11,CASSYSDTQYF,TGTGCCAGCAGTTACTCGGATACGCAGTATTTT
TRBV30,TRBJ2-7,NA,TRBD2,19,CAWSVRGFAASGGPNEQYF,TGTGCCTGGAGTGTAAGAGGATTCGCGGCTAGCGGGGGACCCAACGAGCAGTACTTC
TRBV6-1,TRBJ2-3,NA,TRBD1,15,CASSENRGQTDTQYF,TGTGCCAGCAGTGAGAACAGGGGGCAAACAGATACGCAGTATTTT
TRBV30,TRBJ2-1,NA,NA,12,CAVAGSYNEQFF,TGTGCCGTGGCGGGGTCCTACAATGAGCAGTTCTTC
TRBV30,TRBJ1-2,NA,NA,13,CAWSVFDLLGYTF,TGTGCCTGGAGTGTCTTTGACCTACTGGGCTACACCTTC
TRBV5-1,TRBJ1-5,NA,TRBD1,15,CASSLAGQANQPQHF,TGCGCCAGCAGCTTGGCGGGACAGGCCAATCAGCCCCAGCATTTT
TRBV30,TRBJ1-2,NA,NA,12,CAWSRFQGGYTF,TGTGCCTGGAGTAGGTTTCAAGGCGGCTACACCTTC
TRBV6-6,TRBJ2-5,NA,NA,13,CAGSRGDQETQYF,TGTGCCGGGTCAAGGGGGGACCAAGAGACCCAGTACTTC
TRBV2,TRBJ1-1,NA,NA,14,CASSAQGYNTEAFF,TGTGCCAGCAGCGCGCAGGGGTACAACACTGAAGCTTTCTTT
TRBV28,TRBJ2-7,NA,NA,15,CASSLYRVASYEQYF,TGTGCCAGCAGTTTGTACAGGGTGGCTTCCTACGAGCAGTACTTC
TRBV5-1,TRBJ1-5,few,NA,13,CASSLAVVRPQHF,TGCGCCAGCAGCTTGGCGGTGGTAAGGCCCCAGCATTTT
TRBV7-2,TRBJ2-3,few,TRBD2,15,CASSVGGAGADTQYF,TGTGCCAGCAGCGTCGGGGGGGCCGGGGCAGATACGCAGTATTTT
TRBV6-5,TRBJ2-2,NA,TRBD1,15,CASRLDRGDTGELFF,TGTGCCAGCAGACTGGACAGGGGGGATACCGGGGAGCTGTTTTTT
TRBV30,TRBJ1-1,NA,NA,11,CAWIRFSEAFF,TGTGCCTGGATCCGGTTCTCGGAAGCTTTCTTT
TRBV30,TRBJ2-1,once,NA,12,CAWGGNMYEQFF,TGTGCCTGGGGGGGGAATATGTATGAGCAGTTCTTC
TRBV5-6,TRBJ2-5,NA,NA,13,CASSFDLEVTQYF,TGTGCCAGCAGTTTCGACTTGGAGGTGACCCAGTACTTC
TRBV7-2,TRBJ2-1,NA,TRBD2,15,CASSLSLAGYNEQFF,TGTGCCAGCAGCTTATCCCTAGCGGGGTACAATGAGCAGTTCTTC
TRBV14,TRBJ2-7,NA,TRBD1,15,CASSRGTGETYEQYF,TGTGCCAGCAGCCGTGGGACAGGGGAAACCTACGAGCAGTACTTC
TRBV30,TRBJ1-4,NA,NA,14,CAWSSGGRGTKLFF,TGTGCCTGGAGCTCAGGAGGGAGAGGAACAAAACTGTTTTTT
TRBV27,TRBJ1-5,NA,NA,14,CASSGLHSNQPQHF,TGTGCCAGCAGTGGACTGCACAGCAATCAGCCCCAGCATTTT
TRBV29-1,TRBJ2-7,once,NA,14,CSVEGADGDYEQYF,TGCAGCGTTGAAGGTGCAGACGGAGACTACGAGCAGTACTTC
TRBV7-6,TRBJ2-2,NA,TRBD1,18,CASSLDQGGTANTGELFF,TGTGCCAGCAGCTTAGATCAGGGTGGGACAGCGAACACCGGGGAGCTGTTTTTT
TRBV25-1,TRBJ1-1,once,NA,13,CASSGQTHTEAFF,TGTGCCAGCAGTGGCCAAACCCACACTGAAGCTTTCTTT
TRBV9,TRBJ2-1,NA,TRBD2,16,CASSALSGGRYNEQFF,TGTGCCAGCAGCGCCCTAAGCGGGGGGCGATACAATGAGCAGTTCTTC
TRBV30,TRBJ1-2,NA,NA,14,CAWSVYKDGYGYTF,TGTGCCTGGAGTGTCTATAAAGATGGATATGGCTACACCTTC
TRBV2,TRBJ1-3,NA,NA,15,CASSELIGSGNTIYF,TGTGCCAGCAGTGAACTCATAGGGTCTGGAAACACCATATATTTT